This entry is about one T cell receptor (beta chain). The antigen is not known. The data are from a study of cytomegalovirus exposure and HLA in healthy donors. Across the study: There were fewer than 130 million unique TCR beta sequences, drawn from some 180 million T cells, in an earlier analysis. Researchers found that approximately 85% of 350 to 500 genotyped donors fell within the Caucasian-associated ancestry cluster. Points from the study as a whole: Roughly uniform sequencing depth across donors was assumed, possibly incorrectly. Testing in vitro showed a few CMV-associated chains specific for CMV antigens.

Trimming shortened V by 0 bases and J by 5 bases, and 11 bases separated the two germline ends. Germline CDR1 reads LNHDA; CDR2 reads SQIVND (reference sequence). The CDR3 consists of 14 residues. The PCR employed 60 Vbeta primers together with 13 Jbeta primers. Clones were sequenced by immunoSEQ multiplex PCR, and TCRdb holds only the in-frame ones, with some missing. The sample holds under 200,000 clones, around three quarters seen once. This rearrangement joins TRBV19 to TRBJ2-7; D not resolved. Sequenced: PBMCs. This TCR came from a woman in her twenties or thirties in good health and CMV-seronegative. CDR3 in amino acids: CASSIDPVSHEQYF. In nucleotides, the CDR3 is TGTGCCAGTAGTATAGATCCAGTATCCCACGAGCAGTACTTC.